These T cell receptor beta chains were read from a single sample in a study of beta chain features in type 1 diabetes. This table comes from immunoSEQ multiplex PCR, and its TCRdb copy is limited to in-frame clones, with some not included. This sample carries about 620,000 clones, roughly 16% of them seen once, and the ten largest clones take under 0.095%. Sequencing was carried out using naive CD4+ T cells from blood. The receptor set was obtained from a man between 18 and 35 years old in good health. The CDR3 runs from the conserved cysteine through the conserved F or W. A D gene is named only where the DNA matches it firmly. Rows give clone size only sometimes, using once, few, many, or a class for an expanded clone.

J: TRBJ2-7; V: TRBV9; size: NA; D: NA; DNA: TGTGCCAGCAGCGTAGGTGGGGGAGTGGAGGGCCCCTACGAGCAGTACTTC; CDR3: CASSVGGGVEGPYEQYF
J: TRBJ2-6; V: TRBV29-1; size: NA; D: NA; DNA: TGCAGCGTTGAACGTCGCAGTGATAGCTCTGGGGCCAACGTCCTGACTTTC; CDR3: CSVERRSDSSGANVLTF
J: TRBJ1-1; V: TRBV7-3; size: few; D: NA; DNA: TGTGCCAGCAGCTTAAAAGGGTACGACACTGAAGCTTTCTTT; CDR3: CASSLKGYDTEAFF
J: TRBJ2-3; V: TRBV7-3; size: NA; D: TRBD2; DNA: TGTGCCAGCAGCTTAAGGACTAGCGGGAGAACAGATACGCAGTATTTT; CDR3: CASSLRTSGRTDTQYF
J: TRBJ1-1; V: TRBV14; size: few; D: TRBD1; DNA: TGTGCCAGCAGCCGTTATTCAGGGGGGAACACTGAAGCTTTCTTT; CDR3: CASSRYSGGNTEAFF
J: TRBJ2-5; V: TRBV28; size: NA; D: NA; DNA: TGTGCCAGCAGTTTGCAGGGTTTAGGCGTAATAGAGACCCAGTACTTC; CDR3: CASSLQGLGVIETQYF
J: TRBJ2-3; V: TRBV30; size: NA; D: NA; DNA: TGTGCCTGGAGCCGACGGGTCCCGGGCGCAGATACGCAGTATTTT; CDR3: CAWSRRVPGADTQYF
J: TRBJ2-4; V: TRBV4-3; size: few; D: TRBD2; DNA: TGCGCCAGCAGCCCACGTGGGCTAGCGGTTTATGAAAACATTCAGTACTTC; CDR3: CASSPRGLAVYENIQYF
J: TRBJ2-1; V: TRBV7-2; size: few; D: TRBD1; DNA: TGTGCCAGCAGCTGGGGACAGTACAATGAGCAGTTCTTC; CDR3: CASSWGQYNEQFF
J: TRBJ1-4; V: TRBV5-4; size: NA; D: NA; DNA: TGTGCCAGCAGCCCCCCGGGACTAAAGAATGAAAAACTGTTTTTT; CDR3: CASSPPGLKNEKLFF
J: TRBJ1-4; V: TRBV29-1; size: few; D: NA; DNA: TGCAGCGGGGGGGGCAGGCTGACTGAAAAACTGTTTTTT; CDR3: CSGGGRLTEKLFF
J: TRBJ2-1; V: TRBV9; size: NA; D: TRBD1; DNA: TGTGCCAGCAGCGTAGCGGGACAGGGCAATGAGCAGTTCTTC; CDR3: CASSVAGQGNEQFF
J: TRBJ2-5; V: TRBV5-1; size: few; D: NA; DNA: TGCGCCAGCAGCGCGACTGTCCCCCAGGGAGAGACCCAGTACTTC; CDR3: CASSATVPQGETQYF
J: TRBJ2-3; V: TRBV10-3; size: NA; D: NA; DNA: TGTGCCATCGGGAGACAGGGAGGGCTTGGCACAGATACGCAGTATTTT; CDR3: CAIGRQGGLGTDTQYF
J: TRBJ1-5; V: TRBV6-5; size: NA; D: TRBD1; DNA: TGTGCCAGCAGTGTGACAGGGGGTTCGAATCAGCCCCAGCATTTT; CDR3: CASSVTGGSNQPQHF
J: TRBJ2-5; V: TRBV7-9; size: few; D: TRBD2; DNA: TGTGCCAGCAGCCTAGCGGGCATCCAAGAGACCCAGTACTTC; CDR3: CASSLAGIQETQYF
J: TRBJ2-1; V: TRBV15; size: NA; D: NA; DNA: TGTGCCACCAGCAGAGATAGTCTAGCTTCCCAGCACAATGAGCAGTTCTTC; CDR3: CATSRDSLASQHNEQFF
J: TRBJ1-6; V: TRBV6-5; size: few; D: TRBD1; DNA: TGTGCCAGCAGTTACGAGGGACAGACCAATTCACCCCTCCACTTT; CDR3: CASSYEGQTNSPLHF
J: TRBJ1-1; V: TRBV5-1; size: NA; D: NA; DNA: TGCGCCAGCAGCTTGGACCGGGGCCGCGGGACTGAAGCTTTCTTT; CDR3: CASSLDRGRGTEAFF
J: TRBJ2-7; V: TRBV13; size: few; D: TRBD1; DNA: TGTGCCAGCAGCTCGAACAGGGGCTCCTACGAGCAGTACTTC; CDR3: CASSSNRGSYEQYF
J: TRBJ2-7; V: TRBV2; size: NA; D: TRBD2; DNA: TGTGCCAGCAGTACCCTGGGGAGGACTAGCTCCTACGAGCAGTACTTC; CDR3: CASSTLGRTSSYEQYF
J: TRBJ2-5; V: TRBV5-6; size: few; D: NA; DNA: TGTGCCAGCAGCTTTTTGCTAGCAGAGACCCAGTACTTC; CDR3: CASSFLLAETQYF
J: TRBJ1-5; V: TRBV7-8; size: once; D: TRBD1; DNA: TGTGCCAGCAGCCCCAACCGGGACAGCGGGCAGCCCCAGCATTTT; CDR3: CASSPNRDSGQPQHF
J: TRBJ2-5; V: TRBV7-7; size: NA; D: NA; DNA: TGTGCTAGCAGCTCGACCGGGACCGCACGTACCCAGTACTTC; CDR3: CASSSTGTARTQYF
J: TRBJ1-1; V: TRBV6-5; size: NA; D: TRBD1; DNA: TGTGCCAGCACCAGGACAGGGGTGAACACTGAAGCTTTCTTT; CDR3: CASTRTGVNTEAFF
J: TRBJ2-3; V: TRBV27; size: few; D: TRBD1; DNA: TGTGCCAGCAGATCGACAGGGGCTGATACGCAGTATTTT; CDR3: CASRSTGADTQYF
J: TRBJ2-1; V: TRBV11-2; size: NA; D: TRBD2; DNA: TGTGCCAGCAGCTTACAAGCGGGAGGTCAGTTCTTC; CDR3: CASSLQAGGQFF
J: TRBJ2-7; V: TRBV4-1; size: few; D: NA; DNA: TGCGCCAGCAGCCAAGGACTTTCATACGAGCAGTACTTC; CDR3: CASSQGLSYEQYF
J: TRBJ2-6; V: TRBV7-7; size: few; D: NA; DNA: TGTGCCAGCAGCTCGATAGCGGCGGGGTTTGGGGCCAACGTCCTGACTTTC; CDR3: CASSSIAAGFGANVLTF
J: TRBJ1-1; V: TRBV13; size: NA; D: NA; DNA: TGTGCCAGCAGCTTGCCCAACAGCCTGCACACTGAAGCTTTCTTT; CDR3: CASSLPNSLHTEAFF
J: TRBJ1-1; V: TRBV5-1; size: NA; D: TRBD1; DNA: TGCGCCAGCAGCCCCAATACAGGGGGCAAGACTGAAGCTTTCTTT; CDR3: CASSPNTGGKTEAFF
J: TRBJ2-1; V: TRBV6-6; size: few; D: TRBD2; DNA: TGTGCCAGCAGACCCCCGGGACTACAAAACAATGAGCAGTTCTTC; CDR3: CASRPPGLQNNEQFF
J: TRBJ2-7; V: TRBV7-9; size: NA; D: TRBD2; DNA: TGTGCCAGCAGCTTCCTAATTGGACTAGCGGGAGCGGGAAGCCACGAGCAGTACTTC; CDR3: CASSFLIGLAGAGSHEQYF
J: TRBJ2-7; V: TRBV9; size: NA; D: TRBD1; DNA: TGTGCCAGCAGCGTAGCTGCGGACAGGGACTACGAGCAGTACTTC; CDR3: CASSVAADRDYEQYF
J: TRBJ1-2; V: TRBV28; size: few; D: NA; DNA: TGTGCCAGCAGTGATACAATTGACTATGGCTACACCTTC; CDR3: CASSDTIDYGYTF
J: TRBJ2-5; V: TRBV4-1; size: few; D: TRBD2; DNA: TGCGCCAGCAGACCCCTCAGGGAGGGACTAAGGGAGACCCAGTACTTC; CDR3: CASRPLREGLRETQYF
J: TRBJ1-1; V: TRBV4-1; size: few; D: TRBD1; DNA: TGCGCCAGCAGCCAACTACAGGGGCTCATGAACACTGAAGCTTTCTTT; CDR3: CASSQLQGLMNTEAFF
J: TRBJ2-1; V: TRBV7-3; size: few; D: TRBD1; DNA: TGTGCCAGCAGCTTTACCGGGACAGCGACCTACAATGAGCAGTTCTTC; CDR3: CASSFTGTATYNEQFF
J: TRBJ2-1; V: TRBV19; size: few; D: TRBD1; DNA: TGTGCCAGTGGGGGACAGGGGGACAATGAGCAGTTCTTC; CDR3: CASGGQGDNEQFF
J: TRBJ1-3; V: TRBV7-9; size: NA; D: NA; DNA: TGTGCCAGCAGCTTACTACGGGGCGGCTCTGGAAACACCATATATTTT; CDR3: CASSLLRGGSGNTIYF
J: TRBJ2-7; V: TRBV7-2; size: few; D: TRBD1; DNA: TGTGCCAGCAGCTCCGACAGGGGTTCCTACTACGAGCAGTACTTC; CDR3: CASSSDRGSYYEQYF
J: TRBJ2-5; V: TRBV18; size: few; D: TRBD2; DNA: TGTGCCAGCTCCCTCGGACTAGCGGGGGATCAAGAGACCCAGTACTTC; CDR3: CASSLGLAGDQETQYF
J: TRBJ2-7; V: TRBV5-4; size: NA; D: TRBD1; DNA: TGTGCCAGCAGGACCGGGACAGGGAACCACGAGCAGTACTTC; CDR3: CASRTGTGNHEQYF
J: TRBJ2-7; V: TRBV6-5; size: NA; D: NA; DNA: TGTGCCAGCAGTTACCCCGGAGGAGGGGGGGAGCAGTACTTC; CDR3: CASSYPGGGGEQYF
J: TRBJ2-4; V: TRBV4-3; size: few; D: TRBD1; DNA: TGCGCCAGCAGCCCCACTACAGGGGGCAAGGCCAAAAACATTCAGTACTTC; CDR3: CASSPTTGGKAKNIQYF
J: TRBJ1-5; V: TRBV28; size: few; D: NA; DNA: TGTGCCAGCAGTTACGAATATCAGCCCCAGCATTTT; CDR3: CASSYEYQPQHF